Reported below is one TCR beta chain. There is no known antigen for this receptor. There are no base qualities to consult, and no much larger clone falls within one base. The CDR3 goes from the cysteine to the phenylalanine over 16 residues. CDR3 DNA is the only sequence kept; it has 48 bases, read in frame from the first base. Reading the germline V gene gives CDR1 LGHNA and CDR2 YSLEER. After removal of 3 bases from V and 2 bases from J, the junction retains 4 bases not matched to a gene. The entry originates in a study of T cell changes during pregnancy in multiple sclerosis (dated by TCRdb to about 2019). With respect to the entire study: The study looked at changes in the T cell repertoire across pregnancy in women with multiple sclerosis.

Library creation used the immunoSEQ multiplex PCR assay. The source is immuneACCESS, and TCRdb retained only in-frame sequences with V and J called. Part of the clones is not carried over; for the studies checked, unresolved V genes explain less than half of this, and the remainder is unexplained. This sample has 75,000 to 80,000 clones in its table, and around 93% of those were observed once. In total, the top ten clones hold 2.6% of the sample. The rearrangement joined TRBV4-3 to TRBJ2-3, with 11 central nucleotides matching TRBD2. Here the sequenced sample was peripheral blood, taken after pregnancy. The receptor's source is a female donor in good health, enrolled as a control in a pregnancy study. The CDR3 has the sequence CASSQQGLAATDTQYF. The base sequence is TGCGCCAGCAGCCAGCAGGGACTAGCGGCCACAGATACGCAGTATTTT.